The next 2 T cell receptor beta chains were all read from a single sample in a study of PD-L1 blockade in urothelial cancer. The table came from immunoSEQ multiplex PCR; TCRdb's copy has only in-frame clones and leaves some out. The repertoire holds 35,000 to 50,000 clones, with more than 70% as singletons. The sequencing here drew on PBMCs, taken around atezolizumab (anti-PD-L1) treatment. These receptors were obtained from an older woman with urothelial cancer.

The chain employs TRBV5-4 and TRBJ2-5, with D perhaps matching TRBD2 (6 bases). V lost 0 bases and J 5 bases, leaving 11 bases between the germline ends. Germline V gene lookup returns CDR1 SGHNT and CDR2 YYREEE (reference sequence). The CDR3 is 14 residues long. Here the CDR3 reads CASSLEGGGETQYF. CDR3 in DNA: TGTGCCAGCAGCTTGGAGGGCGGAGGGGAGACCCAGTACTTC.

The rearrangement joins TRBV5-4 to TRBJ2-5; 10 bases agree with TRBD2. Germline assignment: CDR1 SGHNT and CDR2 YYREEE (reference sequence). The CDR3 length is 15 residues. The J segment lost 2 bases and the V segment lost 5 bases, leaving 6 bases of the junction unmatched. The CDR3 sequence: CASRKSGRGQETQYF. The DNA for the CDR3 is TGTGCCAGCAGAAAAAGCGGGAGGGGGCAAGAGACCCAGTACTTC.